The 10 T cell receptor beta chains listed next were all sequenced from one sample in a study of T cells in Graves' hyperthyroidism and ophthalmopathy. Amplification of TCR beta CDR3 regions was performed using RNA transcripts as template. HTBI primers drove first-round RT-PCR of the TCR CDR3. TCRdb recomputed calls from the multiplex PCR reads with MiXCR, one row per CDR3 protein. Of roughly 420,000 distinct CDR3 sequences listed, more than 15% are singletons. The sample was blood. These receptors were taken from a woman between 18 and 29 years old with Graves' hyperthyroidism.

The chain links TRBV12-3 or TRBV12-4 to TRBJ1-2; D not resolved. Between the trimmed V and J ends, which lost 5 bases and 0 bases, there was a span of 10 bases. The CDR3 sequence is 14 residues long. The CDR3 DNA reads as TGTGCCAGCAGTCCTGACGGGACTAACTATGGCTACACCTTC. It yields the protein CASSPDGTNYGYTF.

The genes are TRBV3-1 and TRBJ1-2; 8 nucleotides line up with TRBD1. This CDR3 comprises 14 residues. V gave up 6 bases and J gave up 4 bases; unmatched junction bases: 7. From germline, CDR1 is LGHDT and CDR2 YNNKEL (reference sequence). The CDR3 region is CASSRTTGGYGYTF. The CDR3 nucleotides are TGTGCCAGCAGTCGAACAACAGGGGGCTATGGCTACACCTTC.

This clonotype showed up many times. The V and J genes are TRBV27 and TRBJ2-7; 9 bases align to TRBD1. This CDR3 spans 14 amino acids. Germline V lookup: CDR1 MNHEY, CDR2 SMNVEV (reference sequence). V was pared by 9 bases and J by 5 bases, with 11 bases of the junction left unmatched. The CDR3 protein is CASTPGTGFDEQYF. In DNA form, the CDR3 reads TGTGCCAGTACCCCCGGGACAGGGTTTGACGAGCAGTACTTC.

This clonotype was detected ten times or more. The CDR3: CASSYQSGGYYGYTF. The CDR3 DNA reads TGTGCCAGCAGTTACCAATCAGGGGGGTACTATGGCTACACCTTC. This rearrangement joins TRBV6-5 to TRBJ1-2; 7 bases are a match to TRBD1. The trim removed 2 bases at V and 3 bases at J, leaving 6 bases unmatched. This CDR3 has 15 amino acids. Germline V gives CDR1 MNHEY, CDR2 SVGAGI.

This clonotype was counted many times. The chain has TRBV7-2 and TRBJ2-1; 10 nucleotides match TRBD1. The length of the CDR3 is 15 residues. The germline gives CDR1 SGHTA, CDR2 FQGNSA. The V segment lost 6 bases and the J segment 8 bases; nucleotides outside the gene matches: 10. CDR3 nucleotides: TGTGCCAGCAGTCCACACGGGACAGGGGTCCATGAGCAGTTCTTC. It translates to CASSPHGTGVHEQFF.

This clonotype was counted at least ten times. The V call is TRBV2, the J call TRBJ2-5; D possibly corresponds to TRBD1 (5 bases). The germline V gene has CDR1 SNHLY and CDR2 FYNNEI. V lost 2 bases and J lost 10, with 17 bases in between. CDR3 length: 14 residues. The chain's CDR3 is CASSERAREEDQYF. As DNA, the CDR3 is TGTGCCAGCAGTGAAAGGGCCAGGGAAGAGGACCAGTACTTC.

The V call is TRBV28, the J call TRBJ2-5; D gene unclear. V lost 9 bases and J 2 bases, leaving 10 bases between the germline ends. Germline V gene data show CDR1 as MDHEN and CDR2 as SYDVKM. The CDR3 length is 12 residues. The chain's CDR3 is CASATLQETQYF. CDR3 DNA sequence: TGTGCCAGTGCAACCTTACAAGAGACCCAGTACTTC.

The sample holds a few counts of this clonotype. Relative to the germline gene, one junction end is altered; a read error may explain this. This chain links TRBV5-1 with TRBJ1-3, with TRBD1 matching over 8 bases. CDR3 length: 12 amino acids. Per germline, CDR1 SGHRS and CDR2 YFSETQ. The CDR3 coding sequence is TGCGCCAGCAGCTTGGACGACAGGGGTTTGAATTTT. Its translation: CASSLDDRGLNF.

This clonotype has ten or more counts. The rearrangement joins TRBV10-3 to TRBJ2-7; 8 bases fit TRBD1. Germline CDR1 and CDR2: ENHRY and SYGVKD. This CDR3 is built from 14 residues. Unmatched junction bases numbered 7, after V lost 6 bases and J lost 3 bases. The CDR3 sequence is CAIRSGTGIYEQYF. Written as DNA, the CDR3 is TGTGCCATCAGATCCGGGACAGGCATCTACGAGCAGTACTTC.

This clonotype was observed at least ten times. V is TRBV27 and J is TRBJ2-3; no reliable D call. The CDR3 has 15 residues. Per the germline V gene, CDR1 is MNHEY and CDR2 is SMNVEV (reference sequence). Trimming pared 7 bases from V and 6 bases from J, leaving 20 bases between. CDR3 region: CASTRSGGRWDTQYF. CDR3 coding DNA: TGTGCCAGCACCCGATCTGGTGGGCGGTGGGATACGCAGTATTTT.